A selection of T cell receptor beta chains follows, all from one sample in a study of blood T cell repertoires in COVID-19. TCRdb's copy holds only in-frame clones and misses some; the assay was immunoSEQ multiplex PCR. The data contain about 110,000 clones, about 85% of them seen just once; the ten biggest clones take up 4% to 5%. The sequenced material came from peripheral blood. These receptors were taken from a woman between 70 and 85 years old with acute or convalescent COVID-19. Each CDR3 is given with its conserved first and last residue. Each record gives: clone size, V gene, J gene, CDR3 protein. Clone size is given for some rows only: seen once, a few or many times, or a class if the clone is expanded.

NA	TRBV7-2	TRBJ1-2	CASSRDKIYGYTF
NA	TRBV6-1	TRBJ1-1	CASSVFSLGSVLGVSTEAFF
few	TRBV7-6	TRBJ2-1	CASSLGYGGAGEQFF
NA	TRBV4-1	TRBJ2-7	CASTLGWASGAYEQYF
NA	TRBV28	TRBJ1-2	CASSLSPGPAGYGYTF
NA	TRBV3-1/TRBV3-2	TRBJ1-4	CASSQPPGQGNEKLFF
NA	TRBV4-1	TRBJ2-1	CASSQNGNYNEQFF
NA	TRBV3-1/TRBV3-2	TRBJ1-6	CASSPEPDGGGDSPLHF
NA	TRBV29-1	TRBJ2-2	CSVEDRGGNTGELFF
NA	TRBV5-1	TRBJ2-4	CASSLGQGDKNIQYF
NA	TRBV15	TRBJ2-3	CATSSLTGADTQYF
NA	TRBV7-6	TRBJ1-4	CASSHGDRGKKLFF
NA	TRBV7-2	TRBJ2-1	CASSLGRQSAEQFF
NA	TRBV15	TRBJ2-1	CATSRDPPSEQFF
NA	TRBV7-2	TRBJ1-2	CASSHRHPYGYTF
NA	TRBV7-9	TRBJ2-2	CASSPGLALYTGELFF
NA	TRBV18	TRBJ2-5	CASSPPGRLQETQYF
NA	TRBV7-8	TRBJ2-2	CASSLGPVSNTGELFF
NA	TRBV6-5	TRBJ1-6	CASSASTGNNSPLHF
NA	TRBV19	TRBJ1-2	CASKRAEGFYGYTF
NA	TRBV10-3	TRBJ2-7	CAIRGLAGAEQYF